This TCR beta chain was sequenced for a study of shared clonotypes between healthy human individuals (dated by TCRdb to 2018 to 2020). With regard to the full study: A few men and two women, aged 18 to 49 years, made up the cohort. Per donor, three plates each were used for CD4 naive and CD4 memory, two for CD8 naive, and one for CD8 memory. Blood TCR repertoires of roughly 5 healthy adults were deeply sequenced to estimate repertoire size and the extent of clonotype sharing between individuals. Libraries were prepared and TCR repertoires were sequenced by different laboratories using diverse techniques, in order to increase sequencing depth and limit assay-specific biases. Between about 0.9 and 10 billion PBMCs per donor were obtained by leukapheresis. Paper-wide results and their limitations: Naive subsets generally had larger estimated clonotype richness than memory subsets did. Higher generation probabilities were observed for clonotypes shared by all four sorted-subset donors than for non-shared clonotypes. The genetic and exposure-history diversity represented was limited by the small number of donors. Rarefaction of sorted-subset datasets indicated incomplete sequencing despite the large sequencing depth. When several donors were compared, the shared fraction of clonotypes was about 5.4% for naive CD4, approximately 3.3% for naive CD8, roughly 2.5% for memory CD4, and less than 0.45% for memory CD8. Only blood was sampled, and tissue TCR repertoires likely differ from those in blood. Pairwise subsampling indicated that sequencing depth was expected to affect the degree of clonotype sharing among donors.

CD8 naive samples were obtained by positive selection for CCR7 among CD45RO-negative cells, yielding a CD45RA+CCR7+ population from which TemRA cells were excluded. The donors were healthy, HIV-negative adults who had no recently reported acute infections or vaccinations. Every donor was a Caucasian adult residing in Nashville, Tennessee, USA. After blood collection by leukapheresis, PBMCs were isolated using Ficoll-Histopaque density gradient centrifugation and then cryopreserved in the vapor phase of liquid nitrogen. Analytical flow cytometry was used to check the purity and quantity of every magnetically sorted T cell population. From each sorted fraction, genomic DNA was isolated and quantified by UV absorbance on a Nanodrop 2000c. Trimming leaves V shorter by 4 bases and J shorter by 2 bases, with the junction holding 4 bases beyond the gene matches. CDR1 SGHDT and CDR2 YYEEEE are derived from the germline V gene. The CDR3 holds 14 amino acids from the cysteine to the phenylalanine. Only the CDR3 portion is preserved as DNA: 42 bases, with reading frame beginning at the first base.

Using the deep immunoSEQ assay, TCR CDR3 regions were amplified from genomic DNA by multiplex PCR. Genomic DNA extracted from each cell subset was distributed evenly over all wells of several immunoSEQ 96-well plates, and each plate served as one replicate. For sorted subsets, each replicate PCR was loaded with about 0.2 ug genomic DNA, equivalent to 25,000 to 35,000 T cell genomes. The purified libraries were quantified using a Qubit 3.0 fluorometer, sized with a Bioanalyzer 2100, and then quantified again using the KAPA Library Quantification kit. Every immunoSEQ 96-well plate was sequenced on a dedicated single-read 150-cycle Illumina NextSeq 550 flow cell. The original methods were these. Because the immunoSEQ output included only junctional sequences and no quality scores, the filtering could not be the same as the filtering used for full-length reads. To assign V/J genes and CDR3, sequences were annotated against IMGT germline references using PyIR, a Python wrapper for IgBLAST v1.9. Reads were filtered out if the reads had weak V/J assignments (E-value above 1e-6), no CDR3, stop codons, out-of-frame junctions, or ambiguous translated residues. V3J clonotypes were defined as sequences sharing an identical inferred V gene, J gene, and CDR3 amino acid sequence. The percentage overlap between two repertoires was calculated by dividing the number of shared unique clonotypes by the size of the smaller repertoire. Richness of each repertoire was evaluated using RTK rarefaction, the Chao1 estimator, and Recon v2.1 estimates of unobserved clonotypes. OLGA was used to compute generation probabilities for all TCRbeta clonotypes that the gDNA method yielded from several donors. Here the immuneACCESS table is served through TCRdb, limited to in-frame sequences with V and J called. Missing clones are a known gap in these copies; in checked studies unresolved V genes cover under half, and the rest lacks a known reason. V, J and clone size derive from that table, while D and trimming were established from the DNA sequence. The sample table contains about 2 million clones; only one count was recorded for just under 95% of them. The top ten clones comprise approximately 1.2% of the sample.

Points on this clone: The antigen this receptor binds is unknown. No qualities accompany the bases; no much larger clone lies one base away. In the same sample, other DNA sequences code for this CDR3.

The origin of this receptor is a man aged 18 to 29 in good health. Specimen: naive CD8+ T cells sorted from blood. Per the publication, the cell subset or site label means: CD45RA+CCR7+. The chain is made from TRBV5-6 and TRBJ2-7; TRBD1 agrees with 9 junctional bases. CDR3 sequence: CASSLGTGTYEQYF. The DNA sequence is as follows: TGTGCCAGCAGCCTCGGGACAGGGACCTACGAGCAGTACTTC.